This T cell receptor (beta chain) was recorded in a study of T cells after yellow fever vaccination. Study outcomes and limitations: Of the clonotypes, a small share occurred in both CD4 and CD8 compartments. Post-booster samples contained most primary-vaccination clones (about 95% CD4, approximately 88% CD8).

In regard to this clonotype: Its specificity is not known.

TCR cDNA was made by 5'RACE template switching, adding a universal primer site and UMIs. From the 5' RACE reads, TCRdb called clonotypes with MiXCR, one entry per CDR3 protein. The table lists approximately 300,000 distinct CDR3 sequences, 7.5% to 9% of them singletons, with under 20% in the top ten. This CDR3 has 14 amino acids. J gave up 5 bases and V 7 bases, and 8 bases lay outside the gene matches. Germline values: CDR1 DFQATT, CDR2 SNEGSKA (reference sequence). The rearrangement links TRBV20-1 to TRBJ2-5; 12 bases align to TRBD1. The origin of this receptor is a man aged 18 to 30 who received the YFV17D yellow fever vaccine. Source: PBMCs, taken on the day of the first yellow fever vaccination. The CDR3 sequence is CSVGDRGPDETQYF. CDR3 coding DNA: TGCAGTGTTGGGGACAGGGGGCCTGACGAGACCCAGTACTTC.